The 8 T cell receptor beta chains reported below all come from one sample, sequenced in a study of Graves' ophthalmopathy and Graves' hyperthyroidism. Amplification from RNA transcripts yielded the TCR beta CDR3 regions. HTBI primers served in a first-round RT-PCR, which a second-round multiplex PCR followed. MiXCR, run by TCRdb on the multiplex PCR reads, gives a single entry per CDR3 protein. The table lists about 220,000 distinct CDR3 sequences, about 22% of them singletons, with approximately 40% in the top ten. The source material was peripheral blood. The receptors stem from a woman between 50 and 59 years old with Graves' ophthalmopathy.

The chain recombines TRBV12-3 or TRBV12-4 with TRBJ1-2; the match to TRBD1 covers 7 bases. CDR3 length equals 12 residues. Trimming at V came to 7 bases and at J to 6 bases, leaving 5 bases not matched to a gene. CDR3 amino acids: CASTLTGDGYTF. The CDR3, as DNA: TGTGCCAGCACCCTAACAGGGGATGGCTACACCTTC.

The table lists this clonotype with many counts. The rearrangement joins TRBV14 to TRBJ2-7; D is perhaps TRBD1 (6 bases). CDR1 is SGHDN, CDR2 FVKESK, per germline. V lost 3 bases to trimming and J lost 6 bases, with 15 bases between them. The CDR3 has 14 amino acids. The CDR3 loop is CASSHEDRRLEQYF. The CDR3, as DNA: TGTGCCAGCAGCCATGAGGACAGACGGCTCGAGCAGTACTTC. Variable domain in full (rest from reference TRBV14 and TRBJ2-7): EAGVTQFPSHSVIEKGQTVTLRCDPISGHDNLYWYRRVMGKEIKFLLHFVKESKQDESGMPNNRFLAERTGGTYSTLKVQPAELEDSGVYFCASSHEDRRLEQYFGPGTRLTVT.

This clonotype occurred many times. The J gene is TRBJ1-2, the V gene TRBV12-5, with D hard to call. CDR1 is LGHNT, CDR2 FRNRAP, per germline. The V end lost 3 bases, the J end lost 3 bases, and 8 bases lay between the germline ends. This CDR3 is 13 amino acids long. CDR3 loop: CASGLGAYYGYTF. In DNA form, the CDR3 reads TGTGCTAGTGGTTTAGGAGCGTACTATGGCTACACCTTC.

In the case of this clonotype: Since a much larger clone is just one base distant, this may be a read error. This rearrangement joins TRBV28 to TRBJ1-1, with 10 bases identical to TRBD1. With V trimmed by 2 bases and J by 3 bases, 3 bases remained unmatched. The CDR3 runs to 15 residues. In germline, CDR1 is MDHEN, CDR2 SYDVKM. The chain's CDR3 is CASSLGDRGDTEAFF. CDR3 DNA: TGTGCCAGCAGTTTAGGGGACAGGGGAGACACTGAAGCTTTCTTT.

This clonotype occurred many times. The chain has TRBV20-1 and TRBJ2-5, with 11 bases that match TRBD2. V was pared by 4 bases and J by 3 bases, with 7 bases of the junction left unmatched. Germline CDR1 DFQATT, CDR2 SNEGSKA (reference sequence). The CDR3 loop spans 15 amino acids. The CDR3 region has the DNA TGCAGTGCTACCCTAGCGGGAGGCCGGGAAGAGACCCAGTACTTC. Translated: CSATLAGGREETQYF.

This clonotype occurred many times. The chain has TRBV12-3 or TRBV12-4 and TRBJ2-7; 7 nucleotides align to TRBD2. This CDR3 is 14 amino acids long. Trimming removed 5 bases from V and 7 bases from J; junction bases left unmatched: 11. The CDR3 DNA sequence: TGTGCCAGCAGTAGCTCGGGACTATTGTTGGAGCAGTACTTC. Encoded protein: CASSSSGLLLEQYF.

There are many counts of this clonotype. CDR3 bases: TGTGCCAGCAGTTACCATGGACAGGCTAGCACAGATACGCAGTATTTT. It is translated as CASSYHGQASTDTQYF. The chain joins TRBV6-5 to TRBJ2-3, with 7 bases that match TRBD1. From germline, CDR1 is MNHEY and CDR2 SVGAGI. The V segment lost 2 bases and the J segment 0 bases; nucleotides outside the gene matches: 5. The CDR3 extends over 16 amino acids.

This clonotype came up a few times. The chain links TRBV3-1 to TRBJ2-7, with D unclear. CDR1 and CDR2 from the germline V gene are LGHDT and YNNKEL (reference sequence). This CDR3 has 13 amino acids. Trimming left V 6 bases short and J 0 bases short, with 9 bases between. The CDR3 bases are TGTGCCAGCAGGTCGCGGAACTCCTACGAGCAGTACTTC. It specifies CASRSRNSYEQYF.